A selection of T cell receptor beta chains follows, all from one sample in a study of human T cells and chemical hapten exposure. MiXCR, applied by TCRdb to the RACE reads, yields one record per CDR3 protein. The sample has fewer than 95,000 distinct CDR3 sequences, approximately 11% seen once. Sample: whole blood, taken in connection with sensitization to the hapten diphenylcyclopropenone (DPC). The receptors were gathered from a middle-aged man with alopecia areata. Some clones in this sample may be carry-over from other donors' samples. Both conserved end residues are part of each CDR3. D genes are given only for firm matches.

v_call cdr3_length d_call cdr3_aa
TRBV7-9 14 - CASSLVPDTDTQYF
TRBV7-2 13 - CASSLPPPNTQYF
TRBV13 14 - CASSQPAGPYEQYF
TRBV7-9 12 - CASSLRPDTQYF
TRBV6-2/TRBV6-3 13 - CASTPQRHRPQHF
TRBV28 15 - CASNPLAATNEKLFF
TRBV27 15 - CASGHRTASGNTIYF
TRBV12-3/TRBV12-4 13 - CASSLVWPNEQFF
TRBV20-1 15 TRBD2 CSAAPLAGLTYEQYF
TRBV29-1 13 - CSVLAGTNTEAFF
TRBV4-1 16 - CASSQDPFGGDQPQHF
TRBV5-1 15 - CASSLDGTLTDTQYF
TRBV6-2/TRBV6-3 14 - CASRLAPETGELFF
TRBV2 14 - CASSDQGQPDTQYF
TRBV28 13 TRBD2 CASSFGLANEQFF
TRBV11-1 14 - CASSRNGDYEKLFF
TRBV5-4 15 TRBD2 CASSLEGREGETQYF
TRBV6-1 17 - CASSETRGPQIRNEQFF
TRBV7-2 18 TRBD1 CASRPGTGVLGAKNIQYF
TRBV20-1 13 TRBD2 CSAKGSGKETQYF
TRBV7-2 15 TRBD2 CASSPIGLAGHEQYF
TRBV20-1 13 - CSAWKSLNTEAFF
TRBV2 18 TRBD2 CASFLPGLAAISTDTQYF
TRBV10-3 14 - CAISEYGGNTEAFF
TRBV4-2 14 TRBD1 CASSQDEGAEGYTF
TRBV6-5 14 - CASTSGFSYNEQFF
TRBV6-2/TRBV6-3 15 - CASSHNWGGATEAFF